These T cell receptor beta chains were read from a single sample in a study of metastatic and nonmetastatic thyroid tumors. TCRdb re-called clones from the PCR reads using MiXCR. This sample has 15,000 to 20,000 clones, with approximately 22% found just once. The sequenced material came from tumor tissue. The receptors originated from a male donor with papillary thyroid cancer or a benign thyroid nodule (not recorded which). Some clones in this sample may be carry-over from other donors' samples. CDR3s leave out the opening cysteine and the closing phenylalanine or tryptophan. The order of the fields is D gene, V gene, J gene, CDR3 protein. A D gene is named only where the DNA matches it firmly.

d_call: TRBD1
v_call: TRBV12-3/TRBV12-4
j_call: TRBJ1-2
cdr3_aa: ASNIGGLGYT

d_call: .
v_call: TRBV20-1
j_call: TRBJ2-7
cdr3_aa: SARGYGAGVDEQY

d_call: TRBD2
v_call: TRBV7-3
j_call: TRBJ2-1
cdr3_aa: ASSIKLPGLAGPRSYNEQF

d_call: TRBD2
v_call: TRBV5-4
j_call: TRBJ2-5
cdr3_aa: ASSKLLAGGIETQY

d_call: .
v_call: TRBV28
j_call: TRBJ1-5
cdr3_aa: ASSPRKGKGFLSQPQH

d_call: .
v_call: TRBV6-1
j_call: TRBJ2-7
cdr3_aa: ASSSQTSYEQY

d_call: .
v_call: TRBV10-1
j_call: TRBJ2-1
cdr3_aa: ASSPGSENEQF

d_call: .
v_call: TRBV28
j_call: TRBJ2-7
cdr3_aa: ASSLEGFSYEQY

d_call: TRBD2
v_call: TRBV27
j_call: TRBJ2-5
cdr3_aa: ASSWAGVETQY

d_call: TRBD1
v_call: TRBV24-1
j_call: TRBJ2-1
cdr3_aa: ATSDDGTGKGNEQF